This T cell receptor (beta chain) was sequenced in a study of T-cell reconstitution after alpha-beta-depleted transplantation in children. In its sample, this clonotype was seen a few times. Unique molecular identifiers were incorporated during preparation of the TCRbeta library. TCRdb called the PCR reads again in MiXCR, with one record for every CDR3 protein. The repertoire has more than 550,000 distinct CDR3 sequences, approximately 10% of them found once; the top ten carry 4%. The sample in question was PBMCs from the stem cell graft donor, obtained from the stem cell graft. This receptor was obtained from a human donor who donated a stem cell graft to a child with acute myeloid leukemia.

CDR3 bases: TGCGCCAGCAAGGCGGATCCGAGCTCCTACAATGAGCAGTTCTTC. It translates to CASKADPSSYNEQFF. The genes are TRBV4-3 and TRBJ2-1; D remains unclear. Germline V lookup: CDR1 LGHNA, CDR2 YSLEER. V lost 7 bases, J lost 0 bases, and 13 bases lay in between. CDR3 length: 15 residues.